This paragraph covers one T cell receptor beta chain sequence. This clonotype was detected a few times. The antigen it binds to is not known. Qualities for individual bases were not recorded, and no much larger clone is one base off. CDR1 is given as LGHDT and CDR2 as YNNKEL, both from the germline V gene (reference sequence). The CDR3 numbers 14 residues from cysteine through phenylalanine. Only CDR3 DNA remains: 42 bases, in frame from the first base. V drops 0 bases and J drops 7 bases, leaving 13 bases in between. This specimen belongs to a study of early T cells in non-severe SARS-CoV-2 infection (dated by TCRdb to the early 2020s). Regarding the complete study: Bulk RNA from unsorted whole blood was used for TCR sequencing, so alpha and beta chains could not be paired.

The library was prepared using 5' RACE. The sample was run on a NextSeq 500. In the TCR library protocol, unique molecular identifiers were attached to individual cDNA molecules to correct for PCR bias and sequencing error. TCR alpha and beta chains were both sequenced, and the abundances of alpha and beta sequences in each sample were closely correlated with each other. On the authors' methods: Decombinator V4 was used to perform V gene, J gene and CDR3 annotation of TCR sequences. Expanded TCRs were defined as changing significantly between any two time points under a Poisson model with p below 0.0001. TCR abundances were normalised to the total number of TCRs sequenced per sample and were expressed as counts per million. MAIT TCRs were defined by TRAV1-2 paired with TRAJ12, TRAJ20 or TRAJ33, and iNKT TCRs by TRAV10 paired with TRAJ18. VDJdb, accessed on 1 November 2021, was searched for TCRs annotated for CMV, EBV and SARS-CoV-2, and TCRs annotated for more than one antigen were excluded. TCRdb reworked the public reads: Q25 trimming with fastp, MiXCR clone assembly, productive beta chains retained. Rows matching on CDR3 protein sequence are summarized as one entry with the most common DNA and genes. The authors' filters were not applied to this entry. The sample table contains about 26,000 distinct CDR3 sequences; only one count was recorded for about 4.2% of them. The top ten clonotypes cover approximately 4.6% of the sample.

The study was a case-control design nested within a healthcare worker cohort in London, UK, with weekly nasopharyngeal swab PCR tests and blood sampling. Healthcare workers were recruited between 23 and 31 March 2020, during the week of the UK lockdown, and were followed weekly for up to roughly 16 weeks. The paper as a whole reports these results and caveats: VDJdb matching was skewed toward anti-spike CD8 responses, so virus-specific expansions were likely underestimated and private and CD4 specificities were missed.

Sequenced input: whole blood. Recombination connected TRBV3-1 to TRBJ2-7, and perhaps TRBD2 as D gene, on 7 matching bases. This TCR was recovered from an adult who was a healthcare worker with PCR-confirmed SARS-CoV-2 infection or an uninfected control (not recorded which). Here the CDR3 is given as CASSQEGGAWEQYF. The DNA sequence is as follows: TGTGCCAGCAGCCAAGAAGGGGGGGCATGGGAGCAGTACTTC.